The T cell receptor beta chain described here comes from a study of identical twins. Study-level findings and limits: Fewer insertions characterized abundant cord blood beta clonotypes, whereas memory repertoires showed none. Zero-insertion analyses were open to partial confounding by invariant MAIT and iNKT cells. The models systematically underestimated how much out-of-frame TCR alpha was shared in monozygotic twins.

CDR3 length: 15 amino acids. Looked up from germline, CDR1 is SGHNT and CDR2 is YYREEE (reference sequence). Trimming removed 5 bases from V and 4 bases from J; junction bases left unmatched: 8. This clonotype was observed a few times. No antigen is known for it. A universal primer site came from template switching; cDNA carried unique molecular identifiers. TCRdb re-called the 5' RACE reads through MiXCR, storing one row per CDR3 protein. The profile covers 250,000 to 300,000 distinct CDR3 sequences, with roughly 9.7% appearing a single time and 5.5% to 9% taken by the ten largest. These sequences were also reported in another study, on yellow fever vaccine responses in identical twins.

This sequence originates from a woman aged 18-29 years in good health. The sample was CD8+ T cells sorted from blood. V usage is TRBV5-4 and J usage is TRBJ2-3, with TRBD1 matching over 9 bases. CDR3 in DNA: TGTGCCAGCAGGATGATTGACAGGGGGGCAGATACGCAGTATTTT. This encodes CASRMIDRGADTQYF.